The source of this T cell receptor beta chain is a study of control samples from healthy donors and cancer patients. The table came from immunoSEQ multiplex PCR; TCRdb's copy has only in-frame clones and leaves some out. The table shows around 150,000 clones, with 96% occurring only once. Trimming removed 5 bases at V and 11 bases at J, with 12 bases between. In germline, CDR1 is SGHTA, CDR2 FQGNSA. There are 11 residues in the CDR3. The chain employs TRBV7-2 and TRBJ1-1; D remains unclear. The source of this sequence is a woman aged 30 to 39 in good health. Sequenced: blood. The CDR3 loop is CASSPKVSAFF. CDR3 bases: TGTGCCAGCAGCCCGAAGGTTTCGGCTTTCTTT.